The entry below gives a single T cell receptor beta chain sequence along with its context. What it binds is unknown. These data are taken from a study of graft-versus-host responses after intestinal transplantation. Overall study: All recipients were transplanted with multivisceral, liver-intestinal, or isolated intestinal grafts.

Study outcomes and limitations: Some patients had graft-donor T cell macrochimerism. In their allografts, the ratios of graft-versus-host to host-versus-graft T cell clones were high.

With 5 bases removed from V and 9 bases from J, the gap between germline ends came to 11 bases. This CDR3 has 12 amino acids. From germline, CDR1 is SGHTA and CDR2 FQGNSA. The protocol was immunoSEQ multiplex PCR, while the TCRdb copy is restricted to in-frame clones and leaves out a portion. This sample has approximately 97,000 clones, with roughly 91% found just once. The sequence derives from a human donor who was the organ donor for an intestinal transplant. The chain couples TRBV7-2 to TRBJ2-1; D uncertain. The material was unstimulated CD4+ T cells sorted from spleen or lymph node cells, obtained before transplant. CDR3 loop: CASSPPSTEQFF. As DNA, the CDR3 is TGTGCCAGCAGCCCCCCGAGCACTGAGCAGTTCTTC.